The clone carrying this T cell receptor (beta chain) was seen many times. What it binds is not known. V was pared by 5 bases and J by 6 bases, with 7 bases of the junction left unmatched. This CDR3 has 14 residues. Germline loops: CDR1 MNHEY, CDR2 SMNVEV (reference sequence). This sample was included in a study of CD8 T cells in ankylosing spondylitis. Each TCR beta library was made by quantitative 5'-RACE that incorporated molecular barcodes. TCRdb redid the calling of the 5' RACE reads with MiXCR, one entry per CDR3 protein. There are 200,000 to 300,000 distinct CDR3 sequences in the sample; more than 9% occur only once, and around 3% lies in the top ten. Findings of the study overall: One TCR beta motif, made up of roughly eight highly homologous variants, appeared characteristic of ankylosing spondylitis blood.

What was sequenced was blood, either unsorted or a sorted T cell fraction (not recorded which). The V gene is TRBV27, the J gene TRBJ1-2; 9 positions match TRBD1. This sequence originates from a male donor with ankylosing spondylitis or in good health (not recorded which). The CDR3 protein is CASSPRTGENGYTF. DNA for the CDR3: TGTGCCAGCAGTCCCCGGACAGGGGAGAATGGCTACACCTTC.